This is a list of T cell receptor beta chains from one sample in a study of blood T cell repertoires in COVID-19. TCRdb's table, derived via immunoSEQ multiplex PCR, lists solely in-frame clones and lacks some. The sample consists of about 26,000 clones, around 93% of them appearing once. The sequencing input was peripheral blood. The receptor set was obtained from a human donor in a cohort sampled during active COVID-19. CDR3s include the opening cysteine and the closing phenylalanine or tryptophan.

TRBJ2-7	TRBV5-6	CASSPGGGTIRYEQYF
TRBJ2-3	TRBV7-9	CASSLRTSGGGTDTQYF
TRBJ1-3	TRBV7-9	CASVRSGNTIYF
TRBJ2-5	TRBV18	CASSYQETQYF
TRBJ2-2	TRBV5-4	CASSGRTGMGTGELFF
TRBJ2-3	TRBV2	CASRPTSGGSTDTQYF
TRBJ1-5	TRBV4-2	CASSHRSSNQPQHF
TRBJ1-3	TRBV5-1	CASSLHTQGLSGNTIYF
TRBJ1-2	TRBV5-4	CASSLDRSVYYGYTF
TRBJ2-1	TRBV19	CASSQYGPTAGGRNEQFF
TRBJ2-2	TRBV5-4	CASSLAGQGTGELFF